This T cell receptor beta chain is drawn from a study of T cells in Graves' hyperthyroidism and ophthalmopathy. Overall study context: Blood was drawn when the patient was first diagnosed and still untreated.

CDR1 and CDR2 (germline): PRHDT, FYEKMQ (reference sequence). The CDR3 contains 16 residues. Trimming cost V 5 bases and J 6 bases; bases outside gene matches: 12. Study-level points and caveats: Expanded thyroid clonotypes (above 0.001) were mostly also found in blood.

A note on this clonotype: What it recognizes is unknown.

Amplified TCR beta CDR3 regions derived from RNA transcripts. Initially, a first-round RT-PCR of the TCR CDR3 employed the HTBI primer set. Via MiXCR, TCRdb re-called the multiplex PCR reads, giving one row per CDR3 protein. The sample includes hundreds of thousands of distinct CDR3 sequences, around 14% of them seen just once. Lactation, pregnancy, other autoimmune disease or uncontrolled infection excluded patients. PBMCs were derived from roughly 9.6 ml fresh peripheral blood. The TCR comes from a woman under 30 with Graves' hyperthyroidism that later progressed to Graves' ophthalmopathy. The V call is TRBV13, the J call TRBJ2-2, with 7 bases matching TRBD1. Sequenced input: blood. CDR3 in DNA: TGTGCCAGCAGCCCTTATCGACAGGGTATACCCGGGGAGCTGTTTTTT. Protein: CASSPYRQGIPGELFF.